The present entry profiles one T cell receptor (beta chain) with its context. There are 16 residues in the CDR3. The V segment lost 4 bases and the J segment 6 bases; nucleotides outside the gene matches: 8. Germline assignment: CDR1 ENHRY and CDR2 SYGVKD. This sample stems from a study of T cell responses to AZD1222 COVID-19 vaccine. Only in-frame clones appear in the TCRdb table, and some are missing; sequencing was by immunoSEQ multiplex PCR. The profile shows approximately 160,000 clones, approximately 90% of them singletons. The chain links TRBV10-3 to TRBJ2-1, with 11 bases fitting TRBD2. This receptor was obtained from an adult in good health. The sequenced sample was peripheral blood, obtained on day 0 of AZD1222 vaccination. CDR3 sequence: CAISAPSGRSGNEQFF. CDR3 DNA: TGTGCCATCAGTGCCCCTAGCGGGAGGTCGGGCAATGAGCAGTTCTTC.